The source of this T cell receptor beta chain is a study of T cells in Graves' hyperthyroidism and ophthalmopathy. This clonotype was observed many times. What it binds is not known. Amplification yielded TCR beta CDR3 regions, with RNA transcripts as the source. The HTBI primer set drove a first-round RT-PCR of the TCR CDR3. TCRdb recomputed calls from the multiplex PCR reads with MiXCR, one row per CDR3 protein. This repertoire shows hundreds of thousands of distinct CDR3 sequences, less than 15% found once; its top ten account for 9.2%. Findings and caveats of the study: Stable hyperthyroidism was separated from ophthalmopathy by a model based on 13 V-J features. Blood also contained most expanded thyroid clonotypes above 0.001.

The study excluded patients with uncontrolled infection, other autoimmune disease, pregnancy or lactation. This sequence was found in a woman younger than 30 with Graves' hyperthyroidism. The sample consisted of blood.

CDR3 sequence reads: CSARDPRVSNEKLFF. DNA for the CDR3: TGCAGTGCTAGAGATCCCAGGGTTTCTAATGAAAAACTGTTTTTT. The chain combines TRBV20-1 with TRBJ1-4, with TRBD1 as a possible D gene (5 bases). V gave up 0 bases and J gave up 3 bases, with 11 bases separating them. This CDR3 comprises 15 residues. Germline CDR1 reads DFQATT; CDR2 reads SNEGSKA (reference sequence).